The present entry profiles one TCR beta chain with its context. The data belong to a study of blood T cells in healthy people across ages. Healthy individuals of Caucasian origin from Russia, aged 6 to 90, served as donors. The CDR3 has 11 residues. The V gene's germline CDR1 is SQVTM and CDR2 ANQGSEA. A sample-barcoded 5' primer and a J-beta primer mix were used in a second PCR of about 7 to 12 cycles. Each cDNA molecule, via a template-switch adaptor with 12 random nucleotides, was tagged. TCRdb re-called the 5' RACE reads with MiXCR, one entry per CDR3 protein. There are 1.5 million to 2 million distinct CDR3 sequences in the sample; 49% occur only once, and around 2.1% lies in the top ten.

The gene calls are TRBV29-1 and TRBJ2-4, with D perhaps TRBD2 (5 bases). The J call may be faulty, since TRBJ2-7 better matches the DNA end. The sample taken for sequencing was blood. This TCR came from a middle-aged woman in good health. DNA of the CDR3: TGCAGCGTTGGCGAGGGCCGCGAGCAGTACTTC. Protein: CSVGEGREQYF.